These 29 T cell receptor beta chains were sequenced from one sample in a study of shared clonotypes between healthy human individuals. The assay was immunoSEQ multiplex PCR, and TCRdb's table has in-frame clones only and misses some. Counted here are roughly 2.5 million clones, approximately 90% occurring once; the ten biggest clones make up 0.11% to 0.15%. The sample consisted of naive CD4+ T cells sorted from blood. The sample's subset: CD45RA+ positively selected. These TCRs come from a man aged 18 to 30 in good health.

This chain uses TRBV18 with TRBJ1-1, with 9 bases aligning to TRBD1. Germline CDR1 KGHSH, CDR2 LQKENI. Trimming took 0 bases from V and 1 from J; bases not matched to a gene: 9. The CDR3 sequence is 18 residues long. CDR3 DNA: TGTGCCAGCTCACCACCGCCGGGACAGGGTTTAGGGAACACTGAAGCTTTCTTT. Translation: CASSPPPGQGLGNTEAFF.

The rearrangement joins TRBV10-3 to TRBJ2-1; D gene ambiguous. CDR1 and CDR2 from the germline V gene are ENHRY and SYGVKD. V was shortened by 3 bases and J by 6 bases, with 18 bases between the two germline ends. This CDR3 contains 16 residues. This CDR3 reads CAISDFENISVNEQFF. The CDR3 DNA sequence: TGTGCCATCAGTGATTTTGAGAACATATCGGTCAATGAGCAGTTCTTC.

Details on this clone: Other nucleotide sequences in the sample specify the same CDR3. The J gene is TRBJ2-5, the V gene TRBV6-5, with 9 bases identical to TRBD1. Per the germline V gene, CDR1 is MNHEY and CDR2 is SVGAGI. This CDR3 is built from 15 residues. V lost 0 bases, J lost 5 bases, and 4 bases stayed unmatched. For the CDR3, the DNA is TGTGCCAGCAGTTACTCGGGACAGGGAGGGGAGACCCAGTACTTC. Its translation: CASSYSGQGGETQYF.

The rearrangement uses TRBV5-1 and TRBJ1-2, with 10 positions matching TRBD1. V lost 4 bases and J lost 5; bases outside the gene matches: 2. The CDR3 runs to 13 residues. Germline CDR1 and CDR2: SGHRS and YFSETQ. CDR3 amino acids: CASSMDRGYGYTF. The CDR3 DNA is TGCGCCAGCAGCATGGACAGGGGGTATGGCTACACCTTC.

The V call is TRBV6-5, the J call TRBJ2-5; 7 bases match TRBD1. This CDR3 has 13 amino acids. J was trimmed by 7 bases and V by 0 bases; bases with no gene match: 2. The germline gives CDR1 MNHEY, CDR2 SVGAGI. CDR3 in DNA: TGTGCCAGCAGTTACTCGGGACAGTTGACCCAGTACTTC. It encodes CASSYSGQLTQYF.

The chain employs TRBV2 and TRBJ2-3; tentative D call: TRBD2 (5 bases). The germline V and J ends were trimmed by 7 bases and 5 bases, with 13 bases remaining between them. The CDR3 has 13 amino acids. Germline CDR1 SNHLY, CDR2 FYNNEI. CDR3 in DNA: TGTGCCAGCAAAACGGAGGTCGTAGATACGCAGTATTTT. Its protein product is CASKTEVVDTQYF.

Only a few counts were recorded for this clone. The V and J genes are TRBV6-6 and TRBJ1-2, with D perhaps TRBD1 (6 bases). The CDR3 sequence is 15 residues long. Germline values: CDR1 MNHNY, CDR2 SVGAGI (reference sequence). V lost 6 bases to trimming and J lost 5 bases, with 19 bases between them. The CDR3 sequence: CASSRTAQVDYGYTF. CDR3 DNA sequence: TGTGCCAGCAGCCGGACAGCACAAGTCGATTATGGCTACACCTTC.

The rearrangement joins TRBV2 to TRBJ2-7; 9 bases agree with TRBD1. With 4 bases clipped from V and 3 bases from J, the junction kept 7 bases outside the gene matches. Germline V gene lookup returns CDR1 SNHLY and CDR2 FYNNEI. This CDR3 comprises 15 residues. The CDR3 reads CASSVPTGGIYEQYF. The CDR3 coding sequence is TGTGCCAGCAGTGTCCCGACAGGGGGAATCTACGAGCAGTACTTC.

This sequence joins TRBV6-1 and TRBJ1-6; D may be TRBD1 (6 bases). V shed 5 bases and J shed 6 bases, with 14 bases lying between them. This CDR3 spans 15 amino acids. Germline V gene data show CDR1 as MNHNS and CDR2 as SASEGT. CDR3 amino acids: CASSPETGFNSPLHF. CDR3 nucleotides: TGTGCCAGCAGTCCCGAGACAGGTTTTAATTCACCCCTCCACTTT.

V gene TRBV18 combines with J gene TRBJ1-4; D remains ambiguous. V dropped 4 bases and J dropped 7 bases, with 10 bases sitting between them. Germline V lookup: CDR1 KGHSH, CDR2 LQKENI. This CDR3 region has 13 residues. The CDR3 DNA sequence: TGTGCCAGCTCACGGAGCAGTAGTGAAAAACTGTTTTTT. Translating it yields CASSRSSSEKLFF.

The rearrangement links TRBV7-6 to TRBJ1-2, with 8 bases that match TRBD1. Germline loops: CDR1 SGHVS, CDR2 FNYEAQ. The CDR3 is 15 residues long. V gave up 5 bases and J gave up 7 bases; unmatched junction bases: 12. The chain's CDR3 is CASSPRQGTDSGYTF. The CDR3 DNA is TGTGCCAGCAGCCCCCGACAGGGGACGGATTCTGGCTACACCTTC.

This rearrangement joins TRBV6-5 to TRBJ2-7; no definite D call. Trimming pared 8 bases from V and 3 bases from J, leaving 17 bases between. Germline CDR1 is MNHEY and CDR2 is SVGAGI. This CDR3 comprises 14 residues. CDR3 nucleotides: TGTGCCAGCCGTAGTAGACTCCCTAACTACGAGCAGTACTTC. It is translated as CASRSRLPNYEQYF.

The chain employs TRBV30 and TRBJ2-4; the D gene is possibly TRBD1 (5 bases). V was shortened by 6 bases and J by 4 bases, with 13 bases between the two germline ends. CDR3 length: 13 amino acids. The germline CDR1 and CDR2 sequences are GTSNPN and SVGIG (reference sequence). The CDR3 here is CACQTEGKNIQYF. For the CDR3, the DNA is TGTGCCTGCCAGACAGAAGGGAAAAACATTCAGTACTTC.

The chain uses TRBV19 and TRBJ1-2; unclear D gene. This CDR3 has 12 amino acids. Germline CDR1 reads LNHDA; CDR2 reads SQIVND (reference sequence). Trimming left V 2 bases short and J 8 bases short, with 9 bases between. CDR3 nucleotide sequence: TGTGCCAGTAGTATACAAGGGTTCGGCTACACCTTC. It yields the protein CASSIQGFGYTF.

The rearrangement links TRBV30 to TRBJ1-3; D gene ambiguous. V was trimmed by 4 bases and J by 0 bases, leaving 16 bases between them. From germline, CDR1 is GTSNPN and CDR2 SVGIG (reference sequence). The CDR3 totals 16 residues. This CDR3 reads CAWTTYTGASGNTIYF. CDR3 DNA: TGTGCCTGGACCACCTACACGGGAGCCTCTGGAAACACCATATATTTT.

The V gene is TRBV28, the J gene TRBJ1-3; a weak D match, TRBD1 (5 bases). Germline V gene lookup returns CDR1 MDHEN and CDR2 SYDVKM. The CDR3 runs to 14 residues. The V and J ends lost 6 bases and 4 bases respectively, with 13 bases between them. The DNA for the CDR3 is TGTGCCAGCAGCTCCGCGGGGGTAGGAAACACCATATATTTT. Amino acid sequence: CASSSAGVGNTIYF.

The V call is TRBV6-5, the J call TRBJ2-1, with D uncertain. This CDR3 has 13 residues. Germline CDR1 is MNHEY and CDR2 is SVGAGI. The ends were cut back, 2 bases at V and 4 bases at J, with 6 bases in the middle. The CDR3 sequence: CASSYAPYNEQFF. The CDR3 nucleotides read TGTGCCAGCAGTTACGCGCCATACAATGAGCAGTTCTTC.

The chain has TRBV25-1 and TRBJ1-5; the D gene is possibly TRBD1 (5 bases). Trimming took 9 bases from V and 3 from J, leaving 21 bases between them. The CDR3 runs to 16 residues. Germline V CDR1 and CDR2: MGHDK, SYGVNS. The DNA of the CDR3 is TGTGCCAGAGGTCGAATAGCAGGGAAGGTCAATCAGCCCCAGCATTTT. Encoded protein: CARGRIAGKVNQPQHF.

The chain links TRBV2 to TRBJ2-5, with 9 nucleotides matching TRBD1. Looked up from germline, CDR1 is SNHLY and CDR2 is FYNNEI. V dropped 6 bases and J dropped 5; count of bases not matched to a gene: 16. The CDR3 is made up of 17 amino acids. CDR3 amino acids: CASSLTGGKTGGETQYF. The CDR3 DNA reads as TGTGCCAGCAGCCTTACAGGGGGCAAGACGGGAGGCGAGACCCAGTACTTC.

The chain has TRBV7-3 and TRBJ2-2; TRBD1 matches at 9 bases. CDR1 is SGHTA, CDR2 FQGTGA, per germline. This CDR3 has 16 residues. V lost 3 bases and J lost 5; bases outside the gene matches: 7. The CDR3 protein is CASSFKDRGRTGELFF. CDR3 DNA: TGTGCCAGCAGCTTTAAGGACAGGGGTCGGACCGGGGAGCTGTTTTTT.

V and J are TRBV6-6 and TRBJ2-2; 9 bases fit TRBD2. CDR3 length: 15 amino acids. Trimming took 2 bases from V and 6 from J; bases not matched to a gene: 4. Germline V gene sequence: CDR1 MNHNY, CDR2 SVGAGI (reference sequence). CDR3 in DNA: TGTGCCAGCAGTTACGCGGGAGGGCCGTCCGGGGAGCTGTTTTTT. This codes for CASSYAGGPSGELFF.

The CDR3, as DNA: TGTGCCAGCAGCTGGGGGGGTCCTAGCGTTAATGAGCAGTTCTTC. Encoded protein: CASSWGGPSVNEQFF. The V and J genes are TRBV5-6 and TRBJ2-1; TRBD2 matches at 7 bases. The CDR3 has 15 residues. The germline gives CDR1 SGHDT, CDR2 YYEEEE. V trimming: 3 bases; J trimming: 7 bases; junction bases outside the gene matches: 10.

The chain carries TRBV6-1 and TRBJ1-1; D not certain. Trimming took off 1 base at V and 11 bases at J, with 11 bases between the two ends. This CDR3 spans 12 amino acids. CDR1 is MNHNS, CDR2 SASEGT, per germline. The CDR3 region is CASSEVRVSAFF. CDR3 in DNA: TGTGCCAGCAGTGAAGTCCGGGTCTCGGCTTTCTTT.

V usage is TRBV28 and J usage is TRBJ1-6, with 8 bases lining up with TRBD1. Germline V gene data show CDR1 as MDHEN and CDR2 as SYDVKM. CDR3 length equals 16 residues. V trimming: 5 bases; J trimming: 5 bases; junction bases outside the gene matches: 8. CDR3 loop: CASSNAGGANNSPLHF. The CDR3 DNA sequence: TGTGCCAGCAGTAACGCAGGGGGCGCAAATAATTCACCCCTCCACTTT.

The V call is TRBV6-6, the J call TRBJ1-4; D gene unclear. CDR1 and CDR2 from the germline V gene are MNHNY and SVGAGI (reference sequence). Trimming took off 2 bases at V and 6 bases at J, with 13 bases between the two ends. The CDR3 extends over 15 amino acids. The CDR3 protein is CASSYPGREDEKLFF. The CDR3 nucleotides read TGTGCCAGCAGTTACCCGGGGAGGGAGGATGAAAAACTGTTTTTT.

The V and J genes are TRBV6-4 and TRBJ2-3; perhaps TRBD2 as D (5 bases). The CDR3 covers 13 residues. The germline gives CDR1 MRHNA, CDR2 SNTAGT. Trimming cost V 4 bases and J 4 bases, with 9 bases left between them. CDR3 coding DNA: TGTGCCAGCAGTGCTAGCCGGGCAGATACGCAGTATTTT. It specifies CASSASRADTQYF.

This chain links TRBV6-5 with TRBJ1-5, with D possibly TRBD1 on 6 matching bases. CDR1 and CDR2 (germline): MNHEY, SVGAGI. The CDR3 extends over 13 amino acids. The ends were cut back, 6 bases at V and 6 bases at J, with 12 bases in the middle. The CDR3 reads CASRPGAGQPQHF. The CDR3 DNA reads as TGTGCCAGCAGGCCGGGGGCAGGTCAGCCCCAGCATTTT.

CDR3 amino acids: CASSEHGDLFTDTQYF. In nucleotides, the CDR3 is TGTGCCAGCAGTGAGCACGGGGACCTCTTCACAGATACGCAGTATTTT. The chain links TRBV2 to TRBJ2-3; the D gene could be TRBD1 or TRBD2 (5 bases each). V was clipped by 3 bases and J by 2 bases, with 15 bases between them. Germline V gene data show CDR1 as SNHLY and CDR2 as FYNNEI. CDR3 length: 16 residues. The full variable domain, completed using reference TRBV2 and TRBJ2-3, is EPEVTQTPSHQVTQMGQEVILRCVPISNHLYFYWYRQILGQKVEFLVSFYNNEISEKSEIFDDQFSVERPDGSNFTLKIRSTKLEDSAMYFCASSEHGDLFTDTQYFGPGTRLTVL.

The chain recombines TRBV4-3 with TRBJ1-2, with 9 bases aligning to TRBD1. CDR1 is LGHNA, CDR2 YSLEER, per germline. Trimming cost V 4 bases and J 1 base; bases outside gene matches: 4. The CDR3 spans 15 residues. CDR3 sequence (DNA): TGCGCCAGCAGCCTAGGGACAGGGTATAACTATGGCTACACCTTC. It yields the protein CASSLGTGYNYGYTF.